This T cell receptor beta chain derives from a study of identical twins. Broader study findings: Compared with models, monozygotic twins showed more out-of-frame TCR alpha sharing. Insertion counts were lower in abundant cord blood beta clonotypes, a trend that memory repertoires did not show.

Healthy Caucasians were all of the donors. The CDR3 contains 15 residues. In germline, CDR1 is SGHDN, CDR2 FVKESK. Trimming shortened V by 0 bases and J by 7 bases, and 15 bases separated the two germline ends. Addition of a universal primer site occurred through template switching, and cDNA carried unique molecular identifiers. MiXCR, run by TCRdb on the 5' RACE reads, gives a single entry per CDR3 protein. The sample gives some 1,700,000 distinct CDR3 sequences, less than 35% of which show up once; 0.27% is in the top ten. This clonotype came up once. Antigen: not known. This receptor was taken from a newborn girl in good health. The J gene is TRBJ1-1, the V gene TRBV14; no reliable D call. Sample: cord blood. CDR3 DNA: TGTGCCAGCAGCCAAGAGGTCGGACCGATCCGTGAAGCTTTCTTT. It yields the protein CASSQEVGPIREAFF.